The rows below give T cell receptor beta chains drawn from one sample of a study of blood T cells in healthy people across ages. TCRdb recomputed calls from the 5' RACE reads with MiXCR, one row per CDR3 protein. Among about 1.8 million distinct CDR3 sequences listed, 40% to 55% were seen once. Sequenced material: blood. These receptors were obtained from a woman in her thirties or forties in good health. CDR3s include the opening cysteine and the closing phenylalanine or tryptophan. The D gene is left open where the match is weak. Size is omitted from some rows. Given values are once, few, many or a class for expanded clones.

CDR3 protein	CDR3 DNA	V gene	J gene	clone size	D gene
CASKIQGNTEAFF	TGTGCCAGCAAAATACAGGGGAACACTGAAGCTTTCTTT	TRBV6-5	TRBJ1-1	once	.
CASSLDRGANYGYTF	TGTGCCAGCAGCTTAGACAGGGGGGCTAACTATGGCTACACCTTC	TRBV7-2	TRBJ1-2	.	TRBD1
CASSLGPTGGVGGYTF	TGCGCCAGCAGCTTGGGCCCTACAGGGGGCGTAGGCGGCTACACCTTC	TRBV5-1	TRBJ1-2	once	TRBD1
CASSPASARRLAYEQYF	TGTGCCAGCAGTCCGGCTTCCGCGCGACGTTTAGCCTACGAGCAGTACTTC	TRBV12-3/TRBV12-4	TRBJ2-7	.	.
CASSLSGTGAQDTQYF	TGCGCCAGCAGCTTGAGCGGGACAGGGGCACAAGATACGCAGTATTTT	TRBV5-1	TRBJ2-3	few	TRBD1
CSAVGDRGSYEQYF	TGCAGTGCAGTTGGGGACAGGGGCTCCTACGAGCAGTACTTC	TRBV20-1	TRBJ2-7	.	TRBD1
CASGDLSYEQYF	TGTGCCAGCGGGGATCTATCCTACGAGCAGTACTTC	TRBV2	TRBJ2-7	.	.
CASSLYGDFDNEQFF	TGTGCCAGCAGCTTGTATGGGGATTTCGACAATGAGCAGTTCTTC	TRBV5-6	TRBJ2-1	.	.
CASRGDRGLTHEQFF	TGTGCCAGCAGGGGGGACAGGGGGCTGACGCATGAGCAGTTCTTC	TRBV28	TRBJ2-1	.	TRBD1
CSARLEGVRQETQYF	TGCAGTGCTAGGCTCGAGGGGGTCCGACAAGAGACCCAGTACTTC	TRBV20-1	TRBJ2-5	.	.
CSARDVVFMGDSPLHF	TGCAGTGCTAGAGATGTGGTCTTCATGGGGGATTCACCCCTCCACTTT	TRBV20-1	TRBJ1-6	.	.
CSAGTSFRETQYF	TGCAGTGCTGGGACTAGCTTTCGCGAGACCCAGTACTTC	TRBV20-1	TRBJ2-5	.	TRBD2
CATSDEPGDTQYF	TGTGCCACCAGTGATGAACCCGGGGATACGCAGTATTTT	TRBV24-1	TRBJ2-3	.	.
CASSTGSGAFF	TGCGCCAGCAGCACGGGGTCGGGAGCTTTCTTT	TRBV5-1	TRBJ1-1	.	.
CASSYGGQGRQFF	TGTGCCAGCAGTTACGGGGGACAGGGGCGGCAGTTCTTC	TRBV6-5	TRBJ2-1	few	TRBD1
CASSGGSAIQTDTQYF	TGTGCCAGCAGCGGAGGGTCGGCGATTCAAACAGATACGCAGTATTTT	TRBV9	TRBJ2-3	once	.
CASSEGTADLYEQYF	TGTGCCAGCAGTGAAGGGACTGCAGACCTCTACGAGCAGTACTTC	TRBV2	TRBJ2-7	.	.
CASSVGLTSYNEQFF	TGTGCCAGCAGCGTCGGACTAACCTCCTACAATGAGCAGTTCTTC	TRBV7-2	TRBJ2-1	.	.
CASANGGTDTQYF	TGTGCCAGTGCTAATGGTGGCACAGATACGCAGTATTTT	TRBV7-9	TRBJ2-3	.	.
CASSYSFPSGDGANVLTF	TGTGCCAGCAGTTACTCCTTTCCCTCAGGGGACGGGGCCAACGTCCTGACTTTC	TRBV6-2/TRBV6-3	TRBJ2-6	few	.
CSARDGKARQETQYF	TGCAGTGCTAGGGACGGCAAAGCCCGACAAGAGACCCAGTACTTC	TRBV20-1	TRBJ2-5	.	.
CAGRPDRGVTDTQYF	TGTGCCGGCAGACCGGATCGTGGGGTCACAGATACGCAGTATTTT	TRBV27	TRBJ2-3	.	.